The 13 T cell receptor beta chains in this list originate from one sample, sequenced in a study of a mutant IDH1 vaccine in newly diagnosed glioma. Time point given: week 11, during vaccination. Each dose of the vaccine consisted of 300 ug of mutant IDH1 20-mer peptide, with topical imiquimod. Sequencing was performed with immunoSEQ multiplex PCR; in TCRdb, only in-frame clones are kept and a portion is missing. The sample has about 23,000 clones, 79% seen once. Their antigens are not known. The sample here was PBMCs, taken from a glioma patient whose treatment included an IDH1 peptide vaccine. All receptors come from a man aged 35 to 55 with glioma.

This chain joins TRBV27 and TRBJ2-1, with D possibly matching TRBD2 (5 bases). This CDR3 has 15 amino acids. From germline, CDR1 is MNHEY and CDR2 SMNVEV (reference sequence). With 4 bases removed from V and 0 bases from J, the gap between germline ends came to 10 bases. The CDR3 loop reads CASSSWESSYNEQFF. Here the CDR3 DNA reads TGTGCCAGCAGTTCATGGGAGAGCTCCTACAATGAGCAGTTCTTC.

V is TRBV6-5 and J is TRBJ1-1; tentatively, D is TRBD1 (6 bases). The V gene lost 8 bases and the J gene lost 4 bases, with 14 bases spanning the gap. Germline-derived CDR1 and CDR2 are MNHEY and SVGAGI. This CDR3 spans 13 amino acids. The CDR3 protein is CASVIQGGTEAFF. As DNA, the CDR3 is TGTGCCAGCGTAATACAGGGAGGCACTGAAGCTTTCTTT.

The chain has TRBV6-1 and TRBJ2-5, with D tentatively TRBD2 (5 bases). V dropped 7 bases and J dropped 5 bases, with 11 bases sitting between them. Germline assignment: CDR1 MNHNS and CDR2 SASEGT. The CDR3 loop spans 12 amino acids. This CDR3 reads CASTWERETQYF. In nucleotides, the CDR3 is TGTGCCAGCACCTGGGAGAGGGAGACCCAGTACTTC.

The chain links TRBV4-1 to TRBJ2-2; the match to TRBD1 covers 9 bases. J lost 3 bases, V lost 9 bases, and 5 bases had no gene match. The CDR3 is 14 amino acids. CDR1 is MGHRA, CDR2 YSYEKL, per germline. CDR3 region: CASSRQGDTGELFF. CDR3 DNA sequence: TGCGCCAGTTCTAGACAGGGGGACACCGGGGAGCTGTTTTTT.

This clone was counted between two and nine times. The chain employs TRBV19 and TRBJ1-5; TRBD1 might be the D (5 bases). Trimming removed 6 bases from V and 4 bases from J, with 13 bases in between. Germline CDR1 is LNHDA and CDR2 is SQIVND (reference sequence). The CDR3 is 14 amino acids. CDR3 sequence (DNA): TGTGCCAGTAGCATCAGGGCCGGGAATCAGCCCCAGCATTTT. Its protein product is CASSIRAGNQPQHF.

The rearrangement joins TRBV5-4 to TRBJ1-4; 8 nucleotides line up with TRBD1. Germline CDR1 is SGHNT and CDR2 is YYREEE (reference sequence). After removal of 2 bases from V and 1 base from J, the junction contained 7 bases not matched to a gene. This CDR3 is 17 amino acids long. CDR3 in amino acids: CASSFGQGAQTNEKLFF. The CDR3 DNA sequence: TGTGCCAGCAGCTTCGGGCAGGGGGCCCAAACTAATGAAAAACTGTTTTTT.

V and J are TRBV4-1 and TRBJ1-1; a possible D gene is TRBD1 (6 bases). The V and J ends lost 4 bases and 1 base respectively, with 10 bases between them. The CDR3 contains 14 residues. Germline CDR1 MGHRA, CDR2 YSYEKL. CDR3 coding DNA: TGCGCCAGCAGCCTCCGGGACACGAACACTGAAGCTTTCTTT. Its translation: CASSLRDTNTEAFF.

The chain recombines TRBV6-4 with TRBJ1-1; tentatively, D is TRBD1 (6 bases). From germline, CDR1 is MRHNA and CDR2 SNTAGT. The ends were cut back, 5 bases at V and 2 bases at J, with 12 bases in the middle. The CDR3 covers 14 residues. CDR3 nucleotides: TGTGCCAGCAGTCGGACCGGGGGCAACACTGAAGCTTTCTTT. This translates into CASSRTGGNTEAFF.

The V and J genes are TRBV30 and TRBJ2-1; D gene uncertain. CDR1 is GTSNPN and CDR2 is SVGIG in the germline V gene (reference sequence). The CDR3 extends over 15 amino acids. V lost 7 bases and J lost 5, with 21 bases in between. This CDR3 reads CALRRWLVFDNEQFF. CDR3 DNA sequence: TGTGCCTTAAGAAGGTGGCTAGTCTTCGACAATGAGCAGTTCTTC.

CDR3 nucleotide sequence: TGCGCCAGCAGCTCGGGGACCAAGCCGGGTGAAAAACTGTTTTTT. Translation: CASSSGTKPGEKLFF. This rearrangement joins TRBV5-1 to TRBJ1-4; D may be TRBD1 (5 bases). Germline CDR1 reads SGHRS; CDR2 reads YFSETQ. The CDR3 is made up of 15 amino acids. Trimming left V 3 bases short and J 7 bases short, with 16 bases between.

Note on this clone: Other DNA sequences in this sample translate to the same CDR3. This sequence joins TRBV7-2 and TRBJ1-2, with TRBD1 identical over 10 bases. The CDR3 has 16 residues. Per germline, CDR1 SGHTA and CDR2 FQGNSA. Trimming took 5 bases from V and 2 from J; bases not matched to a gene: 8. The CDR3 reads CASSPDRGRRNYGYTF. The CDR3 DNA reads as TGTGCCAGCAGCCCCGACAGGGGGCGCAGGAACTATGGCTACACCTTC.

The chain uses TRBV9 and TRBJ2-1; 9 bases agree with TRBD1. V shed 0 bases and J 2 bases; nucleotides not matched to a gene: 6. Germline CDR1 reads SGDLS; CDR2 reads YYNGEE. The length of the CDR3 is 17 residues. CDR3 nucleotide sequence: TGTGCCAGCAGCGTAGAACCGGGACAGGGAACCTACAATGAGCAGTTCTTC. Translated: CASSVEPGQGTYNEQFF. Complete variable domain (other parts from reference TRBV9 and TRBJ2-1): DSGVTQTPKHLITATGQRVTLRCSPRSGDLSVYWYQQSLDQGLQFLIQYYNGEERAKGNILERFSAQQFPDLHSELNLSSLELGDSALYFCASSVEPGQGTYNEQFFGPGTRLTVL.

This clone was picked up one time. This rearrangement joins TRBV7-7 to TRBJ2-1; the match to TRBD2 covers 10 bases. Germline CDR1 and CDR2: SSHAT and FNYEAQ (reference sequence). J gave up 9 bases and V 2 bases, and 7 bases lay outside the gene matches. The CDR3 has 15 residues. Here the CDR3 reads CASSLLLAGIGEQFF. CDR3 nucleotide sequence: TGTGCCAGCAGCTTACTACTAGCGGGAATAGGTGAGCAGTTCTTC.